The 13 T cell receptor beta chains below were found in one sample sequenced in a study of blood T cell repertoires in COVID-19. The protocol was immunoSEQ multiplex PCR, while the TCRdb copy is restricted to in-frame clones and leaves out a portion. The repertoire holds approximately 400,000 clones, with about 89% as singletons. The sample comprised PBMCs or T cells enriched from blood (not recorded which). These receptors were collected from a woman between 40 and 55 years old who had been exposed to COVID-19.

The chain joins TRBV7-2 to TRBJ2-1; 10 bases map to TRBD2. Germline V gene data show CDR1 as SGHTA and CDR2 as FQGNSA. The CDR3 has 16 residues. The V segment lost 0 bases and the J segment 6 bases; nucleotides outside the gene matches: 5. CDR3 amino acids: CASSLALAGASNEQFF. The CDR3 DNA reads TGTGCCAGCAGCTTAGCGCTAGCGGGAGCGAGCAATGAGCAGTTCTTC. Together with reference TRBV7-2 and TRBJ2-1, the CDR3 gives the full variable domain: GAGVSQSPSNKVTEKGKDVELRCDPISGHTALYWYRQSLGQGLEFLIYFQGNSAPDKSGLPSDRFSAERTGGSVSTLTIQRTQQEDSAVYLCASSLALAGASNEQFFGPGTRLTVL.

This clone is a singleton in its sample. This chain uses TRBV6-2 or TRBV6-3 with TRBJ1-1, with D tentatively TRBD1 (5 bases). Between the trimmed V and J ends, which lost 2 bases and 2 bases, there was a span of 15 bases. In germline, CDR1 is MNHEY, CDR2 SVGEGT. The CDR3 spans 16 residues. The chain's CDR3 is CASSYLVGGGNTEAFF. CDR3 bases: TGTGCCAGCAGTTACCTCGTGGGGGGAGGAAACACTGAAGCTTTCTTT.

The rearrangement joins TRBV12-3 or TRBV12-4 to TRBJ1-1; D remains unclear. The CDR3 consists of 13 residues. The V end was cut by 3 bases, the J end by 6 bases, with 11 bases between. CDR3 residues: CASSFAITAEAFF. DNA of the CDR3: TGTGCCAGCAGTTTTGCGATAACCGCTGAAGCTTTCTTT.

The gene calls are TRBV19 and TRBJ2-3; D is undetermined. Trimming stripped 5 bases from V and 2 bases from J, with 17 bases between. The CDR3 is made up of 16 amino acids. Germline assignment: CDR1 LNHDA and CDR2 SQIVND (reference sequence). The CDR3 DNA reads TGTGCCAGTAGTCCAACCCCCCCTATTCTCACAGATACGCAGTATTTT. It is translated as CASSPTPPILTDTQYF.

This chain links TRBV6-2 or TRBV6-3 with TRBJ2-2; 8 bases are a match to TRBD1. The junction had 10 bases not matched to a gene; V was cut back by 6 bases and J by 1 base. CDR1 and CDR2 (germline): MNHEY, SVGEGT. This CDR3 has 17 residues. The CDR3 region has the DNA TGTGCCAGCAGCCCATCAGACAGGGGAGGGAACACCGGGGAGCTGTTTTTT. This gives the protein CASSPSDRGGNTGELFF.

The chain recombines TRBV29-1 with TRBJ2-5, with D possibly TRBD2 on 5 matching bases. The germline V gene has CDR1 SQVTM and CDR2 ANQGSEA. V lost 8 bases and J lost 4, with 14 bases in between. The CDR3 consists of 12 residues. CDR3 sequence: CSSREGGETQYF. The CDR3 nucleotides read TGCAGCTCTCGTGAGGGTGGAGAGACCCAGTACTTC.

The DNA for the CDR3 is TGTGCCAGCAGACTTTGGGACAGGGATAATTCACCCCTCCACTTT. It is translated as CASRLWDRDNSPLHF. This chain connects TRBV6-6 to TRBJ1-6; 9 nucleotides agree with TRBD1. The junction had 5 bases not matched to a gene; V was cut back by 6 bases and J by 5 bases. The CDR3 loop spans 15 amino acids. Germline V gene sequence: CDR1 MNHNY, CDR2 SVGAGI (reference sequence).

The gene calls are TRBV12-5 and TRBJ1-1, with a tentative D call TRBD1 (5 bases). The CDR3 has 11 residues. CDR1 is LGHNT, CDR2 FRNRAP, per germline. The V end was cut by 6 bases, the J end by 7 bases, with 9 bases between. The chain's CDR3 is CASGQTVEAFF. DNA of the CDR3: TGTGCTAGTGGACAGACAGTTGAAGCTTTCTTT.

This clone was seen more than once but under ten times. The chain links TRBV19 to TRBJ1-2, with no clear D. V shed 0 bases and J shed 5 bases, with 13 bases lying between them. Germline CDR1 reads LNHDA; CDR2 reads SQIVND (reference sequence). The CDR3 extends over 15 amino acids. For the CDR3, the DNA is TGTGCCAGTAGTATAGAGGGAGGTCCGCCGTATGGCTACACCTTC. Amino acid sequence: CASSIEGGPPYGYTF.

The chain is built from TRBV7-8 and TRBJ1-1; TRBD1 aligns across 9 bases. Trimming at V came to 1 base and at J to 6 bases, leaving 12 bases not matched to a gene. The V gene's germline CDR1 is SGHVS and CDR2 FQNEAQ. The CDR3 length is 17 residues. The CDR3 protein is CASSLGRTGAEEAEAFF. CDR3 coding DNA: TGTGCCAGCAGCTTAGGAAGGACAGGGGCCGAGGAGGCTGAAGCTTTCTTT.

The chain combines TRBV9 with TRBJ2-7; 8 bases are a match to TRBD2. The germline gives CDR1 SGDLS, CDR2 YYNGEE. The CDR3 covers 15 residues. V shed 0 bases and J 2 bases; nucleotides not matched to a gene: 4. CDR3 in amino acids: CASSVGGGRTYEQYF. The CDR3 bases are TGTGCCAGCAGCGTAGGGGGCGGGAGGACCTACGAGCAGTACTTC.

This clone was recorded only once. Germline and junction disagree at one end, which may indicate a read error. V and J are TRBV12-3 or TRBV12-4 and TRBJ1-2, with D unclear. The CDR3 loop spans 13 amino acids. The CDR3 bases are TGTGCCAGCAGCTTAGGGAGTCACTATGGCTACACCTTC. Translated: CASSLGSHYGYTF.

The chain has TRBV7-2 and TRBJ2-1; D perhaps matches TRBD1 (5 bases). CDR1 SGHTA and CDR2 FQGNSA come from the germline V gene. Trimming removed 5 bases at V and 2 bases at J, with 13 bases between. CDR3 length equals 15 residues. CDR3 in amino acids: CASSLRVGPYNEQFF. CDR3 DNA sequence: TGTGCCAGCAGCCTCCGGGTGGGGCCCTACAATGAGCAGTTCTTC.